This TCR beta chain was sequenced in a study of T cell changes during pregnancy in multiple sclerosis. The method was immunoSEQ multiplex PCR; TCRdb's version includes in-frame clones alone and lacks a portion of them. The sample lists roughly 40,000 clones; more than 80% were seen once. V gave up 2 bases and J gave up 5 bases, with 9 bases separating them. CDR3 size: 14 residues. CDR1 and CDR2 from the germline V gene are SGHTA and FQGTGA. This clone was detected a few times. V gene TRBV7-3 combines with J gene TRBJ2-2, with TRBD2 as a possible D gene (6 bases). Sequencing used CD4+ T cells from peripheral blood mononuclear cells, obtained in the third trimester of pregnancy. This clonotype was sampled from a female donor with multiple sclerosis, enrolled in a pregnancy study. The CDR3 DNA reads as TGTGCCAGCAGCTTAGGCGGGGCTACCGGGGAGCTGTTTTTT. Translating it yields CASSLGGATGELFF.